The 14 T cell receptor beta chains below all came from one sample that was sequenced in a study of neurological immune-mediated disorders. In TCRdb, the 5' RACE reads were re-called with MiXCR into one record per CDR3 protein. The sample has more than 45,000 distinct CDR3 sequences; roughly 3.5% are singletons. The source material was PBMCs. The receptors originated from a man aged 25-45 years with multiple sclerosis.

This clonotype was seen repeatedly, ten times or more. The chain recombines TRBV18 with TRBJ2-1, with 13 positions matching TRBD2. The CDR3 length is 16 residues. V dropped 1 base and J dropped 7; count of bases not matched to a gene: 4. Germline CDR1 KGHSH, CDR2 LQKENI. The CDR3 loop reads CASSPRGLAGENEQFF. In nucleotides, the CDR3 is TGTGCCAGCTCACCACGTGGACTAGCGGGAGAAAATGAGCAGTTCTTC.

In its sample, this clonotype was seen many times. The chain has TRBV28 and TRBJ2-2; D not resolved. The CDR3 sequence is 16 residues long. CDR1 and CDR2 (germline): MDHEN, SYDVKM. V was trimmed by 5 bases and J by 5 bases, leaving 18 bases between them. The CDR3 sequence is CASSPPVNRLTGELFF. For the CDR3, the DNA is TGTGCCAGCAGTCCCCCAGTAAATCGGTTAACCGGGGAGCTGTTTTTT.

This clonotype was seen repeatedly, ten times or more. The V gene is TRBV20-1, the J gene TRBJ1-1; 7 nucleotides align to TRBD1. Germline lookup yields CDR1 DFQATT and CDR2 SNEGSKA (reference sequence). J was trimmed by 1 base and V by 0 bases; bases with no gene match: 5. This CDR3 is built from 15 residues. CDR3 in amino acids: CSARDQWTGNTEAFF. DNA for the CDR3: TGCAGTGCTAGAGATCAGTGGACAGGGAACACTGAAGCTTTCTTT.

This clonotype was seen at least ten times. This sequence joins TRBV5-1 and TRBJ2-2; the D gene is possibly TRBD1 (6 bases). Germline CDR1 SGHRS, CDR2 YFSETQ. The CDR3 runs 17 residues. V was trimmed by 4 bases and J by 2 bases, leaving 18 bases between them. The CDR3 coding sequence is TGCGCCAGCAGCCCCAGCATGGGGGCCGGTAACACCGGGGAGCTGTTTTTT. Translating it yields CASSPSMGAGNTGELFF.

This clonotype was picked up many times. The chain combines TRBV29-1 with TRBJ2-1; 9 nucleotides align to TRBD2. Germline-derived CDR1 and CDR2 are SQVTM and ANQGSEA. The CDR3 length is 13 residues. Germline trimming cut 5 bases from V and 3 bases from J; bases unmatched to any gene: 2. CDR3 sequence: CSVMTSGYNEQFF. In DNA, the CDR3 is TGCAGCGTTATGACTAGCGGCTACAATGAGCAGTTCTTC.

This clonotype was seen many times. This chain joins TRBV11-2 and TRBJ2-5; D possibly corresponds to TRBD2 (8 bases). V was clipped by 2 bases and J by 9 bases, with 16 bases between them. The CDR3 is made up of 14 amino acids. Germline assignment: CDR1 SGHAT and CDR2 FQNNGV. The CDR3 DNA follows: TGTGCCAGCAGCTTACCGGACAGGCGGGGGGCCCAGTACTTC. It is translated as CASSLPDRRGAQYF.

This clonotype has ten or more counts. The chain employs TRBV20-1 and TRBJ2-5, with D perhaps matching TRBD1 (5 bases). Germline lookup yields CDR1 DFQATT and CDR2 SNEGSKA (reference sequence). Trimming removed 1 base at V and 5 bases at J, with 14 bases between. The CDR3 totals 14 residues. The CDR3 is CSARGPRAGETQYF. The DNA of the CDR3 is TGCAGTGCTAGAGGTCCCCGAGCAGGGGAGACCCAGTACTTC.

This clonotype was observed a handful of times. The rearrangement links TRBV5-1 to TRBJ2-1, with TRBD2 identical over 10 bases. The junction had 11 bases not matched to a gene; V was cut back by 5 bases and J by 6 bases. From germline, CDR1 is SGHRS and CDR2 YFSETQ. The CDR3 is 16 amino acids. The CDR3: CASRGSSGRRGNEQFF. The DNA of the CDR3 is TGCGCCAGCAGGGGTTCTAGCGGGAGAAGGGGCAATGAGCAGTTCTTC.

This clonotype has ten or more counts. V is TRBV20-1 and J is TRBJ2-5; 10 bases map to TRBD2. The CDR3 loop spans 17 amino acids. Trimming took 7 bases from V and 5 from J; bases not matched to a gene: 19. Per germline, CDR1 DFQATT and CDR2 SNEGSKA (reference sequence). CDR3 coding DNA: TGCAGTGTCACTGGACTAGCGGAGAATACGGTGGGGGAGACCCAGTACTTC. This codes for CSVTGLAENTVGETQYF.

Worth noting for this clonotype: This clone may be a read error of a much larger clone one base away. The CDR3 carries no conserved terminal phenylalanine or tryptophan, so it likely arises from a read error. It is unclear where the CDR3 begins or ends on the DNA, so no DNA is shown, and the CDR3 is as TCRdb lists it. The chain joins TRBV5-1 to TRBJ2-2; the table's TRBD2 call for D was not verified on the DNA. The CDR3 is 10 residues long, counting both termini. Germline V gene sequence: CDR1 SGHRS, CDR2 YFSETQ. This CDR3 is CARSLAWGGL.

This clonotype occurred many times. J is TRBJ2-7 and V is TRBV7-9, with D possibly TRBD2 on 5 matching bases. CDR3 size: 14 residues. V was clipped by 5 bases and J by 2 bases, with 13 bases between them. In germline, CDR1 is SEHNR, CDR2 FQNEAQ (reference sequence). Here the CDR3 DNA reads TGTGCCAGCAGCCCCCCGGGGAGCCCCTACGAGCAGTACTTC. Protein product: CASSPPGSPYEQYF.

This clonotype was observed at least ten times. This chain connects TRBV10-3 to TRBJ2-3, with TRBD1 identical over 10 bases. V lost 3 bases, J lost 3 bases, and 6 bases stayed unmatched. The germline V gene encodes CDR1 ENHRY and CDR2 SYGVKD. The CDR3 runs 16 residues. The DNA for the CDR3 is TGTGCCATCAGTGAAAGGGGACAGGGGTCGACAGATACGCAGTATTTT. Protein sequence: CAISERGQGSTDTQYF.

In its sample, this clonotype was seen many times. The V and J genes are TRBV5-5 and TRBJ2-3; unclear D gene. Germline CDR1 reads SGHKS; CDR2 reads YYEKEE (reference sequence). The CDR3 has 16 residues. V lost 0 bases, J lost 4 bases, and 15 bases lay in between. The chain's CDR3 is CASSLEMGSPPDTQYF. The CDR3 DNA reads as TGTGCCAGCAGCTTGGAGATGGGAAGTCCACCAGATACGCAGTATTTT.

At least ten counts were recorded for this clonotype. CDR3 residues: CASSPSGRYTEAFF. CDR3 sequence (DNA): TGTGCCAGCAGCCCCTCGGGTCGGTACACTGAAGCTTTCTTT. The rearrangement uses TRBV3-1 and TRBJ1-1; unclear D gene. Germline CDR1 reads LGHDT; CDR2 reads YNNKEL (reference sequence). Trimming cost V 4 bases and J 3 bases, with 12 bases left between them. The CDR3 consists of 14 residues.